The clone carrying this T cell receptor beta chain was seen a handful of times. The data were taken from a study of cytomegalovirus exposure and HLA in healthy donors. Researchers ran the PCR with 60 Vbeta and 13 Jbeta primers. Data came from immunoSEQ multiplex PCR; TCRdb stores just in-frame clones and leaves some out. The repertoire includes about 130,000 clones, roughly 71% of them detected once, and approximately 5.4% sits in the top ten. The germline V and J ends were trimmed by 2 bases and 10 bases, with 18 bases remaining between them. Germline V gene sequence: CDR1 SNHLY, CDR2 FYNNEI. The CDR3 is 16 residues long.

The chain has TRBV2 and TRBJ1-6; D may be TRBD1 (5 bases). The TCR originated in a woman between 45 and 60 years old in good health and CMV-seropositive. Sequenced input: PBMCs. CDR3 in DNA: TGTGCCAGCAGTGAAATTCGTATAGGGGATGGGTCACCCCTCCACTTT. Its translation is CASSEIRIGDGSPLHF. The full variable domain, its missing parts supplied by reference TRBV2 and TRBJ1-6, is EPEVTQTPSHQVTQMGQEVILRCVPISNHLYFYWYRQILGQKVEFLVSFYNNEISEKSEIFDDQFSVERPDGSNFTLKIRSTKLEDSAMYFCASSEIRIGDGSPLHFGNGTRLTVT.